This T cell receptor (beta chain) was recovered during a study of blood T cell repertoires in COVID-19. Study at large: There were acute and convalescent COVID-19 samples, and they came from the United States, Italy and Spain. T cells, B-cell-depleted T cells, or PBMCs supplied cDNA or gDNA.

A remark on this clone: A read error may produce the germline difference seen at one junction end.

Enrollees, about 18 to 95 years old, lived in 20 to 25 US areas. Each recovered donor of Cohort 3 presented with two negative PCRs, clearance, or symptom resolution. The CDR3 loop spans 16 amino acids. CDR1 and CDR2 (germline): SGHNT, YYREEE (reference sequence). Profiled with immunoSEQ multiplex PCR; TCRdb holds only in-frame clones, not every one. The table records more than 250,000 clones, about 90% of them present only once. This sequence was found in a woman aged 25 to 39 who had recovered from COVID-19. The sequenced material came from PBMCs or T cells enriched from blood (not recorded which). The V and J genes are TRBV5-4 and TRBJ2-2; 8 bases are shared with TRBD2. The CDR3 nucleotides read TGTGCCAGCAGCTTGGCCGGCGGGGGGTACACCGGGAAGCTGTTTTTT. Translated: CASSLAGGGYTGKLFF.